A selection of T cell receptor beta chains follows, all from one sample in a study of blood T cells in healthy people across ages. TCRdb reprocessed the 5' RACE reads via MiXCR and lists one record per CDR3 protein. The sample includes about 730,000 distinct CDR3 sequences, roughly 41% of them seen just once. The sequenced sample was blood. Receptors originate from a woman in her fifties or sixties in good health. CDR3s include the opening cysteine and the closing phenylalanine or tryptophan. A D gene is named only where the DNA matches it firmly. Rows may omit the clone size; those that give it use once, few, many or a size class.

TRBV4-1	TRBJ1-6	-	-	CASSQEGRDSPLHF	TGCGCCAGCAGCCAAGAAGGCAGGGATTCACCCCTCCACTTT
TRBV7-2	TRBJ1-2	-	few	CASNHRNTNYGYTF	TGTGCCAGCAACCACCGGAACACTAACTATGGCTACACCTTC
TRBV24-1	TRBJ2-1	TRBD2	-	CATSEGAGVFYNEQFF	TGTGCCACCAGTGAGGGTGCGGGAGTCTTTTACAATGAGCAGTTCTTC
TRBV6-1	TRBJ2-2	TRBD2	-	CASSTPTSGPANTGELFF	TGTGCCAGCAGCACCCCCACTAGCGGGCCCGCCAACACCGGGGAGCTGTTTTTT
TRBV7-9	TRBJ2-3	-	many	CASSLEGLADTQYF	TGTGCCAGCAGCCTTGAAGGGCTAGCAGATACGCAGTATTTT
TRBV19	TRBJ2-1	TRBD1	few	CASSPDRGDSYNEQFF	TGTGCCAGTAGTCCAGACAGGGGCGATTCCTACAATGAGCAGTTCTTC
TRBV7-9	TRBJ2-1	-	few	CASTVGGTSYNEQFF	TGTGCCAGCACCGTGGGGGGAACCTCCTACAATGAGCAGTTCTTC
TRBV7-2	TRBJ2-3	TRBD2	-	CASSLTSGNPDTQYF	TGTGCCAGCAGCCTTACTAGCGGGAACCCCGATACGCAGTATTTT
TRBV20-1	TRBJ2-7	-	once	CSARDITGASSSYNEQYF	TGCAGTGCTAGAGATATTACCGGGGCCTCCAGCTCCTACAATGAGCAGTACTTC
TRBV9	TRBJ1-2	-	few	CASSVEINYGYTF	TGTGCCAGCAGCGTGGAAATTAACTATGGCTACACCTTC
TRBV7-8	TRBJ2-5	-	-	CAVSPGRPHFQETQYF	TGTGCCGTATCCCCCGGCCGTCCCCACTTTCAAGAGACCCAGTACTTC
TRBV20-1	TRBJ1-2	-	-	CSASYQGPNGGYTF	TGCAGTGCTAGTTATCAGGGGCCCAACGGGGGCTACACCTTC
TRBV6-5	TRBJ2-7	TRBD1	-	CASSFTGGRTYEQYF	TGTGCCAGCAGCTTCACAGGGGGCCGGACCTACGAGCAGTACTTC
TRBV7-2	TRBJ2-5	-	many	CASSLRGPGETQYF	TGTGCCAGCAGCTTACGGGGCCCAGGGGAGACCCAGTACTTC
TRBV15	TRBJ2-2	-	-	CATSRDQNTGELFF	TGTGCCACCAGCAGGGACCAGAACACCGGGGAGCTGTTTTTT
TRBV14	TRBJ2-3	-	-	CASSQGGSPTVQYF	TGTGCCAGCAGCCAAGGGGGGTCTCCAACCGTGCAGTATTTT
TRBV20-1	TRBJ2-1	TRBD2	-	CSADSRGASGRGNEQFF	TGCAGTGCGGACTCACGAGGGGCTAGCGGGAGGGGGAATGAGCAGTTCTTC
TRBV5-1	TRBJ2-1	TRBD2	-	CASIPSGGSSYNEQFF	TGCGCCAGTATCCCTAGCGGGGGGAGCTCCTACAATGAGCAGTTCTTC
TRBV7-2	TRBJ2-1	-	-	CASSLPRGYSGEQFF	TGTGCCAGCAGCTTACCCCGGGGTTACTCGGGTGAGCAGTTCTTC
TRBV20-1	TRBJ2-3	-	-	CSARAASRQYF	TGCAGTGCTAGGGCCGCATCGAGGCAGTATTTT
TRBV2	TRBJ2-5	TRBD1	few	CASKEHRTGETQETQYF	TGTGCCAGCAAAGAACACCGGACAGGGGAAACGCAAGAGACCCAGTACTTC
TRBV7-2	TRBJ2-7	-	-	CASSVARPYEQYF	TGTGCCAGCAGCGTAGCAAGGCCCTACGAGCAGTACTTC
TRBV27	TRBJ1-6	TRBD1	-	CASSENRRDSLHF	TGTGCCAGCAGTGAAAACCGCCGGGACAGTCTCCACTTT
TRBV4-1	TRBJ1-2	-	-	CASSQEVLGGNYGYTF	TGCGCCAGCAGCCAAGAAGTGTTGGGGGGGAACTATGGCTACACCTTC
TRBV5-1	TRBJ1-1	-	few	CASSYDITEAFF	TGCGCCAGCAGCTACGATATCACTGAAGCTTTCTTT
TRBV6-5	TRBJ1-1	TRBD1	few	CASSYSAGGKGTEAFF	TGTGCCAGCAGTTACTCGGCAGGGGGTAAGGGCACTGAAGCTTTCTTT
TRBV20-1	TRBJ2-5	-	few	CSAGQHQETQYF	TGCAGTGCCGGACAGCACCAAGAGACCCAGTACTTC
TRBV11-2	TRBJ2-7	-	few	CASSLGMVQYEQYF	TGTGCCAGCAGCTTAGGGATGGTGCAATACGAGCAGTACTTC